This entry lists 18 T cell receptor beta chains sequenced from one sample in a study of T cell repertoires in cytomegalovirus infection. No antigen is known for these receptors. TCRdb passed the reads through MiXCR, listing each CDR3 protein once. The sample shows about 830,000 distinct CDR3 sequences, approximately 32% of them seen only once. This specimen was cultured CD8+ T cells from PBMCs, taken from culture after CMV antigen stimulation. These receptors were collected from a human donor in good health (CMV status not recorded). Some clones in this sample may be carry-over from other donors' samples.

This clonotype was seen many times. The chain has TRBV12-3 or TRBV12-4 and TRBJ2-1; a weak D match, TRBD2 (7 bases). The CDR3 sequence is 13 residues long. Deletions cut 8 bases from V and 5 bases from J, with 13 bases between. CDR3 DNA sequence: TGTGCCAGCCGAGGGGGGGAGGACAATGAGCAGTTCTTC. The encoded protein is CASRGGEDNEQFF.

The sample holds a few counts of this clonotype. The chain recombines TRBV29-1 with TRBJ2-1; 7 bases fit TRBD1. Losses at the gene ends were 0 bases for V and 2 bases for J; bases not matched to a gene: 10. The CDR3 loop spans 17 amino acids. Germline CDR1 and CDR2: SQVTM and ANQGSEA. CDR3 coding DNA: TGCAGCGTTGAAGATCTCTTTTCCGGGACAGCCTACAATGAGCAGTTCTTC. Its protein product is CSVEDLFSGTAYNEQFF.

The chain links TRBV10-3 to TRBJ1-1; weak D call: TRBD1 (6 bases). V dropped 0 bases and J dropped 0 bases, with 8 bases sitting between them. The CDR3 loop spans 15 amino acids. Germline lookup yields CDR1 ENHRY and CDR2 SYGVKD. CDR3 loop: CAISESEGVNTEAFF. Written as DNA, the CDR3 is TGTGCCATCAGTGAGTCTGAGGGGGTGAACACTGAAGCTTTCTTT.

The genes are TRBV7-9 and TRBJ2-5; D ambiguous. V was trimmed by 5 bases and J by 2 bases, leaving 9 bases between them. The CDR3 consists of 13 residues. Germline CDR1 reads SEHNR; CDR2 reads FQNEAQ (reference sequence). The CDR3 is CASSLPLQETQYF. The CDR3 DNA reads TGTGCCAGCAGCCTCCCCCTACAAGAGACCCAGTACTTC.

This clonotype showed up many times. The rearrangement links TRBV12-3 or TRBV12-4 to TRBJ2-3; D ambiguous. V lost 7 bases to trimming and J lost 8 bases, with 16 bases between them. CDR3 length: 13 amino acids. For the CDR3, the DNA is TGTGCCAGCAAGCAAATGTATGGTGGTACGCAGTATTTT. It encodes CASKQMYGGTQYF.

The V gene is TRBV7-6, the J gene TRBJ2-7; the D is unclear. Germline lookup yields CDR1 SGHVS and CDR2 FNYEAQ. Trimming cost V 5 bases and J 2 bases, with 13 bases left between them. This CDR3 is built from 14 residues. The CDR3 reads CASSEQPPTYEQYF. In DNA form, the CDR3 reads TGTGCCAGCAGCGAACAGCCGCCTACCTACGAGCAGTACTTC. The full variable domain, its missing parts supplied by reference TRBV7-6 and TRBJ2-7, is GAGVSQSPRYKVTKRGQDVALRCDPISGHVSLYWYRQALGQGPEFLTYFNYEAQQDKSGLPNDRFSAERPEGSISTLTIQRTEQRDSAMYRCASSEQPPTYEQYFGPGTRLTVT.

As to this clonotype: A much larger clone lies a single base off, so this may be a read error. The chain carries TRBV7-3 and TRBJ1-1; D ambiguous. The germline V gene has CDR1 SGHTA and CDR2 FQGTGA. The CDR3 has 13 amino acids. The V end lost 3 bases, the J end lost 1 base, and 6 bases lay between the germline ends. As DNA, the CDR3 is TGTGCCAGCAGCTTTGAGAGGAACACTGAAGCTTTCTTT. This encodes CASSFERNTEAFF.

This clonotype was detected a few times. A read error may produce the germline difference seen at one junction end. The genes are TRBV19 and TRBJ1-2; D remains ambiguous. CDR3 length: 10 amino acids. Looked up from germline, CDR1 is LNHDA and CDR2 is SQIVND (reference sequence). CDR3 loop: CASSSGPLSF. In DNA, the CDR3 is TGTGCCAGTAGTTCCGGTCCATTGAGCTTC.

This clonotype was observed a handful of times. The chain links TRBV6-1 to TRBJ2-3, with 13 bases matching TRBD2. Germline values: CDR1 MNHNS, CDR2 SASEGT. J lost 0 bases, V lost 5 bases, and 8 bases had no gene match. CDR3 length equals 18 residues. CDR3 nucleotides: TGTGCCAGCAGTCACCAAGTGACTAGCGGGGGGAGCACAGATACGCAGTATTTT. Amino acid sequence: CASSHQVTSGGSTDTQYF.

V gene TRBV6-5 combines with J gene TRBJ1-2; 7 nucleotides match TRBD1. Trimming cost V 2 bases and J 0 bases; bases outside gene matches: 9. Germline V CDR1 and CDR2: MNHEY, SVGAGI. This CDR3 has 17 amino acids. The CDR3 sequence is CASSYSLGDRPNYGYTF. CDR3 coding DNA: TGTGCCAGCAGTTACAGTCTTGGGGACAGACCTAACTATGGCTACACCTTC.

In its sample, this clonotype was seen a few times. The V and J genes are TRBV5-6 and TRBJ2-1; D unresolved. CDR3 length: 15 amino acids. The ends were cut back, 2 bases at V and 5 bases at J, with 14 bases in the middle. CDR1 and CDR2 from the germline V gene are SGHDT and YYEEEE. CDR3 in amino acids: CASSLTTVGDNEQFF. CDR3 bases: TGTGCCAGCAGCTTAACAACGGTGGGTGACAATGAGCAGTTCTTC.

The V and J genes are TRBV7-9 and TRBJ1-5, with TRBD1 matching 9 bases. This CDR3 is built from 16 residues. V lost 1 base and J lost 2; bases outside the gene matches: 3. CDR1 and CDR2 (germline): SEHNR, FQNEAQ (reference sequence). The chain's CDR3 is CASSLVDRGGNQPQHF. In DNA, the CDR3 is TGTGCCAGCAGCTTAGTGGACAGGGGTGGCAATCAGCCCCAGCATTTT.

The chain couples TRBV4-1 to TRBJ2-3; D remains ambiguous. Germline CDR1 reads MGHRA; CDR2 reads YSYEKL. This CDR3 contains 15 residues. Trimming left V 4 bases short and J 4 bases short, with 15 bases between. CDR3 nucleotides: TGCGCCAGCAGCCTAAGACAAACCGGCCCAGATACGCAGTATTTT. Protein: CASSLRQTGPDTQYF.

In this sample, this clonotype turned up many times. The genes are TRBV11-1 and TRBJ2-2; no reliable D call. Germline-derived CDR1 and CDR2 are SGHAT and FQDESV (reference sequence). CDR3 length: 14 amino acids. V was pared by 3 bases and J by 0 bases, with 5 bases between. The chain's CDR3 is CASSFDTNTGELFF. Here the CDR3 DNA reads TGTGCCAGCAGCTTTGACACGAACACCGGGGAGCTGTTTTTT.

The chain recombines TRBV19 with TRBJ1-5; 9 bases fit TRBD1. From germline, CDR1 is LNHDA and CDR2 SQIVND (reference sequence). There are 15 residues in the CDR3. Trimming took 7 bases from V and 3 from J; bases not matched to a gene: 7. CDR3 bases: TGTGCCAGTACCACCGGGACAGGGTACAATCAGCCCCAGCATTTT. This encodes CASTTGTGYNQPQHF.

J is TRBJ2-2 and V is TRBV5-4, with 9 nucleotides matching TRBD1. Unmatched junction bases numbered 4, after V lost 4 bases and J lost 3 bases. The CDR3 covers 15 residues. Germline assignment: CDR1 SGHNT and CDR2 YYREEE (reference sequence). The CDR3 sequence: CASSPRDRDTGELFF. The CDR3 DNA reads TGTGCCAGCAGCCCCCGGGACAGGGACACCGGGGAGCTGTTTTTT.

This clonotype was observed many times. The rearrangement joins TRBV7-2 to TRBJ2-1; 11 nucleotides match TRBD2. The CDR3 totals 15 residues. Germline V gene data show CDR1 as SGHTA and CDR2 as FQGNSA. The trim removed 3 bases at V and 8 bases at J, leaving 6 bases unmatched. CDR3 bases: TGTGCCAGCAGCTTCTTTAGCGGGGGGGCTTATGAGCAGTTCTTC. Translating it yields CASSFFSGGAYEQFF.

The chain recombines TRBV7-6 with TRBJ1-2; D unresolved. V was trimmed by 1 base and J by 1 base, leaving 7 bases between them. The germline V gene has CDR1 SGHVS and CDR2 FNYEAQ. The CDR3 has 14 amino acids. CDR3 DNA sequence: TGTGCCAGCAGCTTAGGAGGAGTTAACTATGGCTACACCTTC. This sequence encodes CASSLGGVNYGYTF.